This T cell receptor beta chain comes out of a study of shared clonotypes between healthy human individuals. Study results and limitations: On the whole, naive subsets had larger estimated richness than memory subsets had.

The V gene end was trimmed by 6 bases and the J gene end by 9 bases; junction bases not matched to a gene: 16. This CDR3 is 14 amino acids long. From germline, CDR1 is SQVTM and CDR2 ANQGSEA. Each PCR replicate from the sorted subsets contained around 0.2 ug DNA, which is 25,000 to 30,000 T cell genomes. The method was immunoSEQ multiplex PCR; TCRdb's version includes in-frame clones alone and lacks a portion of them. The sample lists about 2 million clones, over 85% occurring once. Notes on this clone: Its antigen is undetermined.

This clonotype was sampled from a man younger than 35 in good health. Sequenced sample: naive CD4+ T cells sorted from blood. Subset of the sample: CD45RA+ positively selected. This chain links TRBV29-1 with TRBJ1-1, with TRBD1 matching 7 bases. The CDR3 loop is CSVAGRQGLIQAFF. CDR3 nucleotide sequence: TGCAGCGTGGCCGGTCGACAGGGCCTAATACAAGCTTTCTTT.